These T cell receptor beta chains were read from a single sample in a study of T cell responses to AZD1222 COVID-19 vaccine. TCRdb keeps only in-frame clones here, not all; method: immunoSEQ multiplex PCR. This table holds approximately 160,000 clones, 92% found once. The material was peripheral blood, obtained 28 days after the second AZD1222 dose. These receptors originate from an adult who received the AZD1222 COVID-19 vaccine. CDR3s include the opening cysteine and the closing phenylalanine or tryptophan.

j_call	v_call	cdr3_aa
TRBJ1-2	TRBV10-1	CASSESSWGVYGYTF
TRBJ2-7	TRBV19	CASSLGTGVREQYF
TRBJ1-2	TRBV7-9	CASSPGQGVGYTF
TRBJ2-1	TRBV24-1	CATSDATSGALNEQFF
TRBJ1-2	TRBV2	CASTPSGGYTF
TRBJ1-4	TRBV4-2	CASSQPGTGDEKLFF
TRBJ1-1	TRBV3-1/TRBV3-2	CASSQNTGAEAFF
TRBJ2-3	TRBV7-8	CASSFPRGTGSTDTQYF
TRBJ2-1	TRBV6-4	CASSRQDRGYEQFF
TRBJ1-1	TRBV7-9	CASSPGASEAFF
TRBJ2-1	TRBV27	CASSGTSHSYNEQFF
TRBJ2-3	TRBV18	CASSRRGGLTDTQYF
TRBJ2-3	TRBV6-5	CASSPGTGTDTQYF
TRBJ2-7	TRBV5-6	CASREIGQGSYEQYF
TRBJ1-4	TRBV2	CASRTGPSEKLFF
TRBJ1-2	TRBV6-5	CASSFRGAEGYTF
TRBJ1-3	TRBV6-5	CASSYLGLNSGNTIYF
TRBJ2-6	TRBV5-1	CASSPTGAGANVLTF
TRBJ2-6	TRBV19	CATRRRRTTDSGANVLTF
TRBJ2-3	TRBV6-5	CASTYLGGKTDTQYF
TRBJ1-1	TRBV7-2	CASSLVPRRRTEAFF
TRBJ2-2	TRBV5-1	CASSLPAGNTGELFF